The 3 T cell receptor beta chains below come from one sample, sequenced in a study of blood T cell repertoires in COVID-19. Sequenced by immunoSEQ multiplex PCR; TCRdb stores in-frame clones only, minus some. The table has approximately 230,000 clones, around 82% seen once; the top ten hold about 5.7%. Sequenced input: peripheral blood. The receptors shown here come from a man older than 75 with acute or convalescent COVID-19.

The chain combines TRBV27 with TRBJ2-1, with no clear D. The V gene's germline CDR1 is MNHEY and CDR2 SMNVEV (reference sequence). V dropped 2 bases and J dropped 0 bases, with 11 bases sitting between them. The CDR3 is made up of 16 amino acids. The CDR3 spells CASSLESTVSYNEQFF. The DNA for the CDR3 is TGTGCCAGCAGTTTAGAGTCGACTGTCTCCTACAATGAGCAGTTCTTC.

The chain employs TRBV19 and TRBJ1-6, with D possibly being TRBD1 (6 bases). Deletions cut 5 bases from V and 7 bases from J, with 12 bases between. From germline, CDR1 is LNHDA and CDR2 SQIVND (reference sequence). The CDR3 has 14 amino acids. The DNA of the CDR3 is TGTGCCAGTAGTTATCAGGACAGCAATTCACCCCTCCACTTT. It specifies CASSYQDSNSPLHF.

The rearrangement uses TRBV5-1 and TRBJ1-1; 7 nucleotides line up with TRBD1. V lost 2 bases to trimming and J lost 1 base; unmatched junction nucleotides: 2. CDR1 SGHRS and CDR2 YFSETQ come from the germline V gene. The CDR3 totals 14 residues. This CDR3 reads CASSFGTANTEAFF. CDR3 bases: TGCGCCAGCAGCTTTGGGACAGCGAACACTGAAGCTTTCTTT.